These 5 T cell receptor beta chains were sequenced from one sample in a study of vaccination and CD4 T cells after COVID-19. As for treatment: approximately nine-day PBMC culture with coronavirus spike peptide pools or control peptides (ViraFEST assay). For these TCRs, the target antigens are not known. Sequenced with the Oncomine TCR Beta short-read assay was DNA taken from cultured CD4+ T cells. TCRdb ran MiXCR on the PCR reads and lists one entry per CDR3 protein. In the table there are about 18,000 distinct CDR3 sequences, roughly 50% of which are singletons. The sample in question was CD4+ T cells from blood, cultured in vitro, obtained before SARS-CoV-2 vaccination. These receptors were obtained from a human donor who had recovered from COVID-19.

The chain links TRBV29-1 to TRBJ2-1; D gene ambiguous. This CDR3 comprises 9 residues. Deletions cut 6 bases from V and 8 bases from J, with 5 bases between. Germline V gene data show CDR1 as SQVTM and CDR2 as ANQGSEA. CDR3 bases: TGCAGCGTGACGGATGAGCAGTTCTTC. Protein product: CSVTDEQFF.

A remark on this clonotype: An end of the junction does not agree with germline; a read error may underlie this. This chain's CDR3 is CASSAPRGYNTYEQYF. The CDR3 region has the DNA TGTGCCAGCAGCGCCCCCCGTGGGTACAACACCTACGAACAGTACTTC. The chain is built from TRBV11-3 and TRBJ2-7, with unresolved D. This CDR3 is built from 16 residues. Germline V lookup: CDR1 SGHNT, CDR2 YENEEA.

CDR3 DNA: TGTGCCAGCAGTGAAACGTGGCTAGGATACAATGAGCAGTTCTTC. This encodes CASSETWLGYNEQFF. The chain carries TRBV2 and TRBJ2-1, with D unclear. Germline loops: CDR1 SNHLY, CDR2 FYNNEI. V shed 2 bases and J shed 4 bases, with 12 bases lying between them. The CDR3 runs to 15 residues.

The chain links TRBV6-2 or TRBV6-3 to TRBJ2-7, with a weak D call TRBD2 (5 bases). Germline V CDR1 and CDR2: MNHEY, SVGEGT. This CDR3 is 12 amino acids long. Trimming took 6 bases from V and 2 from J, leaving 8 bases between them. The DNA of the CDR3 is TGTGCCAGCAGCCGGGATACCTACGAGCAGTACTTC. Translation: CASSRDTYEQYF.

The rearrangement joins TRBV7-2 to TRBJ2-4; 8 positions match TRBD1. V lost 5 bases and J lost 7; bases outside the gene matches: 7. This CDR3 contains 14 residues. Per the germline V gene, CDR1 is SGHTA and CDR2 is FQGNSA. The CDR3 reads CASSEGQAPNIQYF. The DNA for the CDR3 is TGTGCCAGCAGCGAGGGACAGGCCCCGAACATTCAGTACTTC.